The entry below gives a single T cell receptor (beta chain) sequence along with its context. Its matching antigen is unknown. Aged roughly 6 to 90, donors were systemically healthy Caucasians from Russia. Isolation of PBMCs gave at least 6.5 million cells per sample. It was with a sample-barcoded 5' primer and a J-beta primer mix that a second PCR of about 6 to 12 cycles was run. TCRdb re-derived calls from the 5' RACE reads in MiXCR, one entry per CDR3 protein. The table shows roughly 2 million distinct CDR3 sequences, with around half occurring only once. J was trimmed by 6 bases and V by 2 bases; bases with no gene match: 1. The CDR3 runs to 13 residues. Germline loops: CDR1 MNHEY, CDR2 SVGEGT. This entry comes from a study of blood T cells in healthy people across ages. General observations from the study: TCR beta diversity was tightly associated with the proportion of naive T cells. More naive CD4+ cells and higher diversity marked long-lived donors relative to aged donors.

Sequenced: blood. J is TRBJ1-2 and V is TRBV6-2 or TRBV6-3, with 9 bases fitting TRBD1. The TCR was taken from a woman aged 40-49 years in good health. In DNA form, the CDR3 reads TGTGCCAGCAGTTACGGGACAGGGAATGGCTACACCTTC. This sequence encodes CASSYGTGNGYTF.